The rows below give T cell receptor beta chains drawn from one sample of a study of blood T cells in healthy people across ages. TCRdb reprocessed the 5' RACE reads via MiXCR and lists one record per CDR3 protein. This repertoire shows over 1,500,000 distinct CDR3 sequences, approximately 39% found once; its top ten account for 23%. Sequencing input: blood. These receptors came from a human donor in good health. Each CDR3 is given with its conserved first and last residue. A D gene is named only where the DNA matches it firmly. The size of a clone is reported for some rows only, either as once, few or many, or as a class for expanded clones.

d_call: -
j_call: TRBJ1-6
clone_size: few
cdr3_length: 14
v_call: TRBV9
cdr3_aa: CASSPDSLNSPLHF
cdr3_nt: TGTGCCAGCAGCCCCGACAGCCTTAATTCACCCCTCCACTTT

d_call: -
j_call: TRBJ2-5
clone_size: -
cdr3_length: 14
v_call: TRBV20-1
cdr3_aa: CSADKDTRLETQYF
cdr3_nt: TGCAGTGCAGACAAGGACACCAGACTAGAGACCCAGTACTTC

d_call: -
j_call: TRBJ2-5
clone_size: -
cdr3_length: 13
v_call: TRBV24-1
cdr3_aa: CATSGDYQETQYF
cdr3_nt: TGTGCCACCAGTGGAGACTACCAAGAGACCCAGTACTTC

d_call: -
j_call: TRBJ2-1
clone_size: -
cdr3_length: 15
v_call: TRBV6-2/TRBV6-3
cdr3_aa: CASRQNPEPYNEQFF
cdr3_nt: TGTGCCAGCAGACAAAACCCCGAACCCTACAATGAGCAGTTCTTC

d_call: TRBD1
j_call: TRBJ2-5
clone_size: few
cdr3_length: 12
v_call: TRBV29-1
cdr3_aa: CSITGAEETQYF
cdr3_nt: TGCAGCATTACAGGGGCCGAAGAGACCCAGTACTTC

d_call: TRBD2
j_call: TRBJ2-7
clone_size: -
cdr3_length: 16
v_call: TRBV28
cdr3_aa: CASSLLAGALSYEQYF
cdr3_nt: TGTGCCAGCAGTTTACTAGCGGGGGCCCTATCCTACGAGCAGTACTTC

d_call: -
j_call: TRBJ2-1
clone_size: -
cdr3_length: 19
v_call: TRBV4-1
cdr3_aa: CASSQDRVGDLMKSNEQFF
cdr3_nt: TGCGCCAGCAGCCAAGATCGTGTGGGGGACCTCATGAAGTCTAATGAGCAGTTCTTC

d_call: -
j_call: TRBJ1-1
clone_size: -
cdr3_length: 13
v_call: TRBV29-1
cdr3_aa: CSACRPENTKAFF
cdr3_nt: TGCAGCGCGTGTAGGCCTGAGAACACTAAAGCTTTCTTT

d_call: TRBD1
j_call: TRBJ1-2
clone_size: few
cdr3_length: 16
v_call: TRBV24-1
cdr3_aa: CATSAPLTGTNYGYTF
cdr3_nt: TGTGCCACCAGTGCCCCTCTGACAGGGACGAACTATGGCTACACCTTC

d_call: -
j_call: TRBJ1-5
clone_size: -
cdr3_length: 14
v_call: TRBV20-1
cdr3_aa: CSARRDAGGQPQHF
cdr3_nt: TGCAGTGCTAGGCGGGACGCGGGAGGACAGCCCCAGCATTTT

d_call: -
j_call: TRBJ2-7
clone_size: few
cdr3_length: 13
v_call: TRBV7-9
cdr3_aa: CASGGDSHYEQYF
cdr3_nt: TGTGCCAGCGGGGGAGACAGTCACTACGAGCAGTACTTC

d_call: -
j_call: TRBJ2-5
clone_size: -
cdr3_length: 18
v_call: TRBV4-2
cdr3_aa: CASSQDPPGGGALSTQYF
cdr3_nt: TGTGCCAGCAGCCAAGATCCCCCTGGCGGGGGCGCTTTGTCGACCCAGTACTTC

d_call: -
j_call: TRBJ1-6
clone_size: -
cdr3_length: 13
v_call: TRBV10-3
cdr3_aa: CSISELSYSPLHF
cdr3_nt: TGTTCCATCAGTGAACTCAGCTATTCACCCCTCCACTTT

d_call: -
j_call: TRBJ2-7
clone_size: -
cdr3_length: 14
v_call: TRBV12-3/TRBV12-4
cdr3_aa: CASNLKGPGIKQYF
cdr3_nt: TGTGCCAGCAACCTCAAGGGGCCAGGGATCAAGCAGTACTTC

d_call: -
j_call: TRBJ2-5
clone_size: few
cdr3_length: 12
v_call: TRBV29-1
cdr3_aa: CSAYKGEETQYF
cdr3_nt: TGCAGCGCCTATAAGGGGGAAGAGACCCAGTACTTC

d_call: -
j_call: TRBJ2-1
clone_size: few
cdr3_length: 16
v_call: TRBV20-1
cdr3_aa: CSAGPPSGSSYNEQFF
cdr3_nt: TGCAGTGCTGGCCCCCCCTCGGGATCCTCCTACAATGAGCAGTTCTTC

d_call: -
j_call: TRBJ1-1
clone_size: few
cdr3_length: 13
v_call: TRBV7-2
cdr3_aa: CASSLNSVSLAFF
cdr3_nt: TGTGCCAGCAGCTTAAATTCTGTCAGTTTAGCTTTCTTT

d_call: -
j_call: TRBJ2-1
clone_size: -
cdr3_length: 15
v_call: TRBV6-5
cdr3_aa: CASSPGGPFSNEQFF
cdr3_nt: TGTGCCAGCAGCCCGGGGGGCCCCTTCTCCAATGAGCAGTTCTTC

d_call: -
j_call: TRBJ1-1
clone_size: few
cdr3_length: 15
v_call: TRBV9
cdr3_aa: CASSVGGLENTEAFF
cdr3_nt: TGTGCCAGCAGCGTAGGGGGTCTGGAGAACACTGAAGCTTTCTTT

d_call: TRBD2
j_call: TRBJ2-5
clone_size: once
cdr3_length: 17
v_call: TRBV4-1
cdr3_aa: CASSQDLKRGGSETQYF
cdr3_nt: TGCGCCAGCAGCCAAGACCTTAAGCGGGGGGGCAGCGAGACCCAGTACTTC

d_call: -
j_call: TRBJ2-3
clone_size: -
cdr3_length: 15
v_call: TRBV7-2
cdr3_aa: CASSPVGFRTDTQYF
cdr3_nt: TGTGCCAGCAGCCCTGTGGGTTTTCGCACAGATACGCAGTATTTT

d_call: TRBD1
j_call: TRBJ1-2
clone_size: -
cdr3_length: 15
v_call: TRBV4-3
cdr3_aa: CASSRSTGGHYGYTF
cdr3_nt: TGCGCCAGCAGCCGTAGCACAGGGGGCCACTATGGCTACACCTTC

d_call: -
j_call: TRBJ1-1
clone_size: -
cdr3_length: 16
v_call: TRBV2
cdr3_aa: CASSDRFDRFQSEAFF
cdr3_nt: TGTGCCAGCAGTGATAGATTTGACAGATTTCAGTCAGAAGCTTTCTTT

d_call: -
j_call: TRBJ1-2
clone_size: -
cdr3_length: 16
v_call: TRBV7-2
cdr3_aa: CASSLDPWGLRGGYTF
cdr3_nt: TGTGCCAGCAGCTTGGACCCCTGGGGGCTACGGGGTGGCTACACCTTC

d_call: -
j_call: TRBJ1-1
clone_size: -
cdr3_length: 13
v_call: TRBV12-5
cdr3_aa: CASGLGMNTEAFF
cdr3_nt: TGTGCTAGTGGTTTGGGAATGAACACTGAAGCTTTCTTT

d_call: -
j_call: TRBJ2-5
clone_size: -
cdr3_length: 14
v_call: TRBV5-1
cdr3_aa: CASSSQGVRETQYF
cdr3_nt: TGCGCCAGCAGCTCCCAGGGCGTTAGAGAGACCCAGTACTTC

d_call: TRBD1
j_call: TRBJ2-5
clone_size: -
cdr3_length: 13
v_call: TRBV6-6
cdr3_aa: CASTTGGKETQYF
cdr3_nt: TGTGCCAGCACCACAGGGGGGAAAGAGACCCAGTACTTC

d_call: -
j_call: TRBJ2-5
clone_size: -
cdr3_length: 14
v_call: TRBV5-1
cdr3_aa: CASSFVVGEETQYF
cdr3_nt: TGCGCCAGCAGCTTCGTAGTGGGGGAAGAGACCCAGTACTTC

d_call: TRBD2
j_call: TRBJ2-3
clone_size: few
cdr3_length: 17
v_call: TRBV7-2
cdr3_aa: CASSLDGTSGRTDTQYF
cdr3_nt: TGTGCCAGCAGCTTAGATGGGACTAGCGGACGCACAGATACGCAGTATTTT

d_call: -
j_call: TRBJ1-2
clone_size: -
cdr3_length: 16
v_call: TRBV6-1
cdr3_aa: CASSPGGAGDNYGYTF
cdr3_nt: TGTGCCAGCAGTCCCGGTGGGGCAGGGGATAACTATGGCTACACCTTC

d_call: TRBD1
j_call: TRBJ2-2
clone_size: -
cdr3_length: 20
v_call: TRBV6-1
cdr3_aa: CASTSFTVVPDRGLTGELFF
cdr3_nt: TGTGCCAGCACCTCGTTTACGGTCGTACCGGACAGGGGGCTGACCGGGGAGCTGTTTTTT

d_call: TRBD1
j_call: TRBJ1-2
clone_size: -
cdr3_length: 15
v_call: TRBV5-1
cdr3_aa: CASSVGGQGAQGYTF
cdr3_nt: TGCGCCAGCAGCGTAGGCGGACAGGGGGCGCAAGGCTACACCTTC

d_call: TRBD1
j_call: TRBJ2-7
clone_size: many
cdr3_length: 12
v_call: TRBV20-1
cdr3_aa: CSARTGSYEQYF
cdr3_nt: TGCAGCGCCCGGACAGGTTCCTACGAGCAGTACTTC

d_call: -
j_call: TRBJ1-1
clone_size: -
cdr3_length: 14
v_call: TRBV12-3/TRBV12-4
cdr3_aa: CASRPQGLNTEAFF
cdr3_nt: TGTGCCAGCAGACCCCAGGGGTTGAACACTGAAGCTTTCTTT

d_call: -
j_call: TRBJ2-7
clone_size: few
cdr3_length: 16
v_call: TRBV20-1
cdr3_aa: CSASLIWGELFHEQYF
cdr3_nt: TGCAGTGCTAGCCTAATCTGGGGTGAGTTGTTCCACGAGCAGTACTTC

d_call: -
j_call: TRBJ2-6
clone_size: few
cdr3_length: 15
v_call: TRBV7-9
cdr3_aa: CASSLRGVGANVLTF
cdr3_nt: TGTGCCAGCAGCTTACGAGGGGTTGGGGCCAACGTCCTGACTTTC